These T cell receptor beta chains were read from a single sample in a study of blood T cell repertoires in COVID-19. The assay was immunoSEQ multiplex PCR, and TCRdb's table has in-frame clones only and misses some. Of 300,000 or so clones in the sample, 70% to 90% were seen once. Material for sequencing was PBMCs or T cells enriched from blood (not recorded which). The receptors come from a young woman who had recovered from COVID-19. Each CDR3 is given with its conserved first and last residue. D genes are given only for firm matches. The size field is filled for only some rows; it gives once, few, many or a size class.

J gene	clone size	D gene	V gene	CDR3 protein	CDR3 DNA
TRBJ1-3	.	.	TRBV5-6	CASSLRSPSGNTIYF	TGTGCCAGCAGCCTCCGGTCCCCTTCTGGAAACACCATATATTTT
TRBJ2-1	.	.	TRBV6-5	CASTRESSYNEQFF	TGTGCCAGCACGAGGGAGAGCTCCTACAATGAGCAGTTCTTC
TRBJ1-6	.	.	TRBV28	CASSLQNSPLHF	TGTGCCAGCAGTTTACAAAATTCACCCCTCCACTTT
TRBJ2-3	.	TRBD2	TRBV3-1/TRBV3-2	CASSQDGLAGGKGAGTQYF	TGTGCCAGCAGCCAAGACGGGCTAGCGGGGGGGAAAGGAGCTGGGACGCAGTATTTT
TRBJ2-7	few	.	TRBV28	CASSFSEIPLEQYF	TGTGCCAGCAGTTTCTCTGAGATTCCCCTCGAGCAGTACTTC
TRBJ1-1	few	.	TRBV7-3	CASSFDMTTEAFF	TGTGCCAGCAGCTTCGACATGACCACTGAAGCTTTCTTT
TRBJ1-6	.	TRBD1	TRBV7-9	CASSPRGDRTPPLHF	TGTGCCAGCAGCCCCAGGGGGGACAGGACTCCCCCCCTCCACTTT
TRBJ1-6	.	.	TRBV30	CAWGPGDNSPLHF	TGTGCCTGGGGGCCGGGGGATAATTCACCCCTCCACTTT
TRBJ2-7	few	.	TRBV5-6	CASSTRLGQGSDEQYF	TGTGCCAGCAGCACACGCTTGGGGCAGGGAAGCGACGAGCAGTACTTC
TRBJ1-2	.	.	TRBV3-1/TRBV3-2	CASSQVGGVTYGYTF	TGTGCCAGCAGCCAAGTCGGGGGAGTGACCTATGGCTACACCTTC
TRBJ1-3	.	.	TRBV9	CASSPRGASGNTIYF	TGTGCCAGCAGCCCGCGCGGGGCCTCTGGAAACACCATATATTTT
TRBJ1-1	.	.	TRBV2	CASSDHYTEAFF	TGTGCCAGCAGTGACCATTACACTGAAGCTTTCTTT
TRBJ1-2	.	.	TRBV12-3/TRBV12-4	CASSSGGDGYTF	TGTGCCAGCAGTTCAGGAGGGGATGGCTACACCTTC
TRBJ2-7	.	TRBD2	TRBV13	CASSLQEALAGTYEQYF	TGTGCCAGCAGCTTACAAGAGGCACTAGCGGGGACCTACGAGCAGTACTTC
TRBJ2-7	.	TRBD1	TRBV2	CASSEGTGGSSEQYF	TGTGCCAGCAGTGAAGGGACAGGGGGCTCAAGCGAGCAGTACTTC
TRBJ1-3	once	TRBD1	TRBV27	CATWTGAGNTIYF	TGTGCCACATGGACAGGGGCAGGAAACACCATATATTTT
TRBJ2-3	.	.	TRBV7-9	CASSLGYTDTQYF	TGTGCCAGCAGCTTAGGTTACACAGATACGCAGTATTTT
TRBJ2-5	.	TRBD1	TRBV7-6	CASSFSLPAGGETQYF	TGTGCCAGCAGCTTTTCTCTTCCGGCAGGGGGAGAGACCCAGTACTTC
TRBJ2-1	.	.	TRBV20-1	CSASAQRVFNEQFF	TGCAGTGCTAGTGCCCAGCGGGTTTTCAATGAGCAGTTCTTC
TRBJ1-3	.	TRBD1	TRBV19	CASSRQGAVSGNTIYF	TGTGCCAGTAGTCGCCAGGGGGCTGTTTCTGGAAACACCATATATTTT
TRBJ2-7	few	TRBD1	TRBV6-1	CASSEPGTGEQYF	TGTGCCAGCAGTGAGCCCGGGACAGGGGAGCAGTACTTC
TRBJ1-5	.	.	TRBV6-5	CASSDSLLPQHF	TGTGCCAGCAGCGACAGCCTCCTGCCCCAGCATTTT
TRBJ1-1	.	TRBD1	TRBV4-1	CASRGTGRREAFF	TGCGCCAGCAGGGGGACAGGGCGGCGCGAAGCTTTCTTT
TRBJ2-7	.	.	TRBV9	CASTPGIGYEQYF	TGTGCCAGCACCCCAGGGATCGGCTACGAGCAGTACTTC
TRBJ1-1	.	.	TRBV5-5	CASSPPGGTEAFF	TGTGCCAGCAGCCCCCCCGGGGGCACTGAAGCTTTCTTT
TRBJ1-5	.	.	TRBV9	CASSVGTDNQPQHF	TGTGCCAGCAGCGTAGGGACAGACAATCAGCCCCAGCATTTT
TRBJ2-5	.	TRBD2	TRBV15	CATSRNVAGTQETQYF	TGTGCCACCAGCCGGAATGTAGCGGGGACCCAAGAGACCCAGTACTTC
TRBJ2-3	.	TRBD1	TRBV5-1	CASSLYGTGGTDTQYF	TGCGCCAGCAGCCTGTACGGGACAGGGGGCACAGATACGCAGTATTTT
TRBJ1-1	.	.	TRBV29-1	CSALGTEAFF	TGCAGCGCCCTCGGGACAGAAGCTTTCTTT
TRBJ2-7	.	.	TRBV9	CASSPFLGATYEQYF	TGTGCCAGCAGCCCCTTCCTAGGAGCGACCTACGAGCAGTACTTC
TRBJ1-2	.	.	TRBV3-1/TRBV3-2	CASSQESSGNGYTF	TGTGCCAGCAGCCAAGAATCGTCAGGGAATGGCTACACCTTC
TRBJ1-1	once	TRBD1	TRBV30	CAWSVRDRNTEAFF	TGTGCCTGGAGTGTCCGGGACAGGAACACTGAAGCTTTCTTT